The rows below give T cell receptor beta chains drawn from one sample of a study of blood T cell repertoires in COVID-19. Only in-frame clones appear in the TCRdb table, and some are missing; sequencing was by immunoSEQ multiplex PCR. The sample shows about 62,000 clones, over 75% of them seen only once. What was sequenced was peripheral blood. All receptors come from a woman aged 55-75 years with COVID-19, enrolled during active disease. CDR3s include the opening cysteine and the closing phenylalanine or tryptophan. D genes are given only for firm matches. Some rows mark clone size as missing; the rest say once, few, many or name a class of expanded clone.

>TRBJ1-5|.|TRBV11-2|12|.
TGTGCCAGCAGCTTTCCTCATCAGCCCCAGCATTTT
CASSFPHQPQHF
>TRBJ2-5|.|TRBV11-2|17|.
TGTGCCAGCAGCCCTCCCGTGGCAGGGGATTTCGGAGAGACCCAGTACTTC
CASSPPVAGDFGETQYF
>TRBJ2-1|TRBD2|TRBV7-9|16|.
TGTGCCAGCAGCCTACGGACTAGCGGGATCTCGGATGAGCAGTTCTTC
CASSLRTSGISDEQFF
>TRBJ2-2|.|TRBV4-3|18|once
TGCGCCAGCAGCCAGCCCCCCGGTGAGGCTAGGGGCACCGGGGAGCTGTTTTTT
CASSQPPGEARGTGELFF
>TRBJ2-7|TRBD2|TRBV4-2|14|.
TGTGCCAGCAGCCCCGGGACTACGCTCTACGAGCAGTACTTC
CASSPGTTLYEQYF
>TRBJ2-3|.|TRBV30|15|once
TGTGCCTGGAGTATTGAGCCGAGGTTCACAGATACGCAGTATTTT
CAWSIEPRFTDTQYF
>TRBJ2-1|.|TRBV2|13|.
TGTGCCAGCAGTCCGTTCGCGGTCGATGAGCAGTTCTTC
CASSPFAVDEQFF
>TRBJ1-6|.|TRBV5-4|14|.
TGTGCCAGCAGCTCTGAGCCTTGGAATTCACCCCTCCACTTT
CASSSEPWNSPLHF
>TRBJ1-1|TRBD1|TRBV6-5|15|.
TGTGCCAGCAGTTTGGACAGGGGGCGAGACACTGAAGCTTTCTTT
CASSLDRGRDTEAFF
>TRBJ2-5|.|TRBV12-2|15|.
TGTGCAAGTCGCTTAGATCAGCGGCGGCAAGAGACCCAGTACTTC
CASRLDQRRQETQYF
>TRBJ1-5|.|TRBV2|12|.
TGTGCCGGTCGGGAGGGCAATCAGCCCCAGCATTTT
CAGREGNQPQHF
>TRBJ2-5|TRBD1|TRBV24-1|14|.
TGTGCCACCAGTGATCTTAGACAGGGGGAGACCCAGTACTTC
CATSDLRQGETQYF